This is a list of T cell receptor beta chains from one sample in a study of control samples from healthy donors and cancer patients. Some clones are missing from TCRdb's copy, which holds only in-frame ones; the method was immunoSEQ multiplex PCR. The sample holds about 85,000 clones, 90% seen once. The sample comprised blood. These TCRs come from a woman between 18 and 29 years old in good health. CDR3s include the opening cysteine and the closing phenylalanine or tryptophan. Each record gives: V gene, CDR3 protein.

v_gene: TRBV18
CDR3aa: CASSPPTGGAYYGYTF

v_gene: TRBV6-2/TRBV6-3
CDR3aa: CASSQIDSYGYTF

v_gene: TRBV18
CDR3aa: CASSRVTTNEKLFF

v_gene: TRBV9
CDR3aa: CASSGDIRRGSYEQYF

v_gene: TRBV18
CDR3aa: CASSPRRHRSSYNSPLHF

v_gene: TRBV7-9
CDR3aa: CASSSWTGKKDPLHF

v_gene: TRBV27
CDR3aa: CASSSVGNEQFF

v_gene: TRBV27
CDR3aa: CASSSQATHGSYEQYF

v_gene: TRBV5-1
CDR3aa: CASSPGDRDYNEQFF

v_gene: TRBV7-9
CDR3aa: CASSSDATNEKLFF

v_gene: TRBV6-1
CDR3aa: CASSEWTGVGYEQYF

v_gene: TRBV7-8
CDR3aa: CASSPSRDSGPRRDEQYF

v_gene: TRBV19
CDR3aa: CASKPGQAQETQYF

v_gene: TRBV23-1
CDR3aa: CAPHGRGTSGAYF

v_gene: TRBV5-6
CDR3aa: CASSLAHIANEQYF

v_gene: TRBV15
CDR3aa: CATSRGGSYEKLFF

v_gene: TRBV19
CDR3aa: CASSSQGVYTEAFF

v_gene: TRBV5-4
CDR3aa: CASSQGPAGGADTQYF

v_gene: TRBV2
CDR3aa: CASSDTLNTEAFF

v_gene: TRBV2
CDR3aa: CASTRTPASGPETQYF

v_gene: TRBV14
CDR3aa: CASSPLGVFGGELFF

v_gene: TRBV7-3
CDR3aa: CASSLGQANTEAFF

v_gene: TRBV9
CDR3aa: CASSLGRSGGSTDTQYF

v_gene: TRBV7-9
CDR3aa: CASSLGRGLSYNEQFF

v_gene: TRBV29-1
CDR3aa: CSARDTYNEQFF

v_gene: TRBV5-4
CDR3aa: CASSPFTDTQYF

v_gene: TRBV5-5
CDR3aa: CASSSLGDGPLHF

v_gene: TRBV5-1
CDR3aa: CASSPPGQGYEQYF

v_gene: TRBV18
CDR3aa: CASSPPGETQYF

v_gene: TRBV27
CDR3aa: CASKTGGPGETQYF

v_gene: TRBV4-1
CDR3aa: CASSQGGTSQDTQYF

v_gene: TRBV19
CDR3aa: CASTPSSLQETQYF

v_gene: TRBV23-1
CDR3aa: CASSSQGGGPNTEAFF

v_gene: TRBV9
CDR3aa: CASSVVEVRASGANVLTF

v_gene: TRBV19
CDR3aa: CASNPTGMKLETQYF

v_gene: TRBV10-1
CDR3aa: CASSGDSQNTGELFF

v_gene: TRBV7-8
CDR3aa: CASSLGGQEQYF

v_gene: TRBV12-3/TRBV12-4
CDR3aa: CASSPYQETQYF

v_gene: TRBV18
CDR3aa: CASSPRQGTNEKLFF

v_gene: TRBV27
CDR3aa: CASSLNPTGLKEKLFF

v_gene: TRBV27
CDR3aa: CASSFGDSNQPQHF

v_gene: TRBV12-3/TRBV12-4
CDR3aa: CASSLRSGGEAFF

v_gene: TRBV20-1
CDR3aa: CSASAGRGNSPLHF

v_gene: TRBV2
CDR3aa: CASSENEDSNQPQHF

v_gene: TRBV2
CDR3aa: CASRTRGQGYGYTF

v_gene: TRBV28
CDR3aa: CASSLAGNEKLFF

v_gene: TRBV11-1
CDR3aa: CASSLWGSQNTEAFF

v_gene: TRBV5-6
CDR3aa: CASTSLRGAGETQYF

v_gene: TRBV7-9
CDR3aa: CASSLAGRRVTEAFF

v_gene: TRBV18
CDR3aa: CASSSSRQGAYEQYF

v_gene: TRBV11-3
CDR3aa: CASSLDGGPDSPLHF

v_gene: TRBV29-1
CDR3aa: CSVEDVGRETQYF

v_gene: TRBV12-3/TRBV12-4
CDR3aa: CASSRTGLYEQYF

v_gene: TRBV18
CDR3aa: CASSPGPSGGQETQYF